One and the same sample provided the 8 T cell receptor beta chains below, sequenced in a study of T-cell memory formation after mild COVID-19. TCRdb re-called the 5' RACE reads with MiXCR, one entry per CDR3 protein. The table lists about 57,000 distinct CDR3 sequences, 12% of them singletons. Sequencing used PBMCs or a T cell subset sorted from them (not recorded which). The source is a man in his late teens or twenties who had mild COVID-19 (a few samples of this study predate the infection). Cell type and time point are not known.

V gene TRBV3-1 combines with J gene TRBJ2-5, with D possibly being TRBD1 (6 bases). CDR1 LGHDT and CDR2 YNNKEL come from the germline V gene (reference sequence). Between the trimmed V and J ends, which lost 7 bases and 1 base, there was a span of 10 bases. The CDR3 is made up of 13 amino acids. Here the CDR3 DNA reads TGTGCCAGCAAGCCAGGGGCCCAAGAGACCCAGTACTTC. Protein sequence: CASKPGAQETQYF.

This clonotype occurred many times. The chain is built from TRBV29-1 and TRBJ2-7, with D perhaps matching TRBD1 (5 bases). Trimming removed 1 base from V and 4 bases from J, with 17 bases in between. The CDR3 has 15 residues. Germline V gene sequence: CDR1 SQVTM, CDR2 ANQGSEA. CDR3 nucleotide sequence: TGCAGCGTTGAAGGTCAGGGTTCAGGAAGTTACGAGCAGTACTTC. Translated, it gives CSVEGQGSGSYEQYF.

This clonotype has more than one count but fewer than ten. This chain links TRBV5-1 with TRBJ2-3; D remains ambiguous. Deletions cut 5 bases from V and 4 bases from J, with 11 bases between. This CDR3 has 13 amino acids. Per germline, CDR1 SGHRS and CDR2 YFSETQ. CDR3 region: CASSYWGSDTQYF. For the CDR3, the DNA is TGCGCCAGCAGTTATTGGGGTTCAGATACGCAGTATTTT. Together with reference TRBV5-1 and TRBJ2-3, the CDR3 gives the full variable domain: KAGVTQTPRYLIKTRGQQVTLSCSPISGHRSVSWYQQTPGQGLQFLFEYFSETQRNKGNFPGRFSGRQFSNSRSEMNVSTLELGDSALYLCASSYWGSDTQYFGPGTRLTVL.

This clonotype was recorded a few times. The chain combines TRBV28 with TRBJ2-2; D may be TRBD1 or TRBD2 (6 bases each). Germline V gives CDR1 MDHEN, CDR2 SYDVKM. V lost 3 bases and J lost 7, with 15 bases in between. The CDR3 sequence is 15 residues long. The CDR3: CASSLTDRGLGELFF. CDR3 DNA: TGTGCCAGCAGTTTGACTGACCGGGGGCTCGGGGAGCTGTTTTTT.

This clonotype was counted a few times. The genes are TRBV4-1 and TRBJ1-6, with D perhaps matching TRBD1 (5 bases). CDR3 size: 15 residues. Germline-derived CDR1 and CDR2 are MGHRA and YSYEKL. V lost 4 bases and J lost 8, with 15 bases in between. DNA for the CDR3: TGCGCCAGCAGCCTACATATCGGGGCGGATTCACCCCTCCACTTT. Protein: CASSLHIGADSPLHF.

J is TRBJ2-5 and V is TRBV7-2, with TRBD2 matching 10 bases. The CDR3 has 16 residues. The V segment lost 3 bases and the J segment 5 bases; nucleotides outside the gene matches: 9. Germline V lookup: CDR1 SGHTA, CDR2 FQGNSA. CDR3 DNA: TGTGCCAGCAGCTTTACTAGCGGGGCCATATTGGAGACCCAGTACTTC. This encodes CASSFTSGAILETQYF.

This clonotype was observed at least ten times. V gene TRBV5-1 combines with J gene TRBJ1-1, with D perhaps TRBD1 (6 bases). The CDR3 has 12 residues. Germline CDR1 SGHRS, CDR2 YFSETQ. Trimming shortened V by 4 bases and J by 4 bases, and 8 bases separated the two germline ends. The CDR3 reads CASSLRGTEAFF. DNA for the CDR3: TGCGCCAGCAGCCTCAGGGGCACTGAAGCTTTCTTT.

This clonotype was picked up a small number of times. The V gene is TRBV24-1, the J gene TRBJ2-3; D remains unclear. Trimming took 2 bases from V and 3 from J, leaving 2 bases between them. Germline CDR1 and CDR2: KGHDR and SFDVKD. This CDR3 is 12 amino acids long. The CDR3 DNA follows: TGTGCCACCAGTGATTATACAGATACGCAGTATTTT. Translated, it gives CATSDYTDTQYF.